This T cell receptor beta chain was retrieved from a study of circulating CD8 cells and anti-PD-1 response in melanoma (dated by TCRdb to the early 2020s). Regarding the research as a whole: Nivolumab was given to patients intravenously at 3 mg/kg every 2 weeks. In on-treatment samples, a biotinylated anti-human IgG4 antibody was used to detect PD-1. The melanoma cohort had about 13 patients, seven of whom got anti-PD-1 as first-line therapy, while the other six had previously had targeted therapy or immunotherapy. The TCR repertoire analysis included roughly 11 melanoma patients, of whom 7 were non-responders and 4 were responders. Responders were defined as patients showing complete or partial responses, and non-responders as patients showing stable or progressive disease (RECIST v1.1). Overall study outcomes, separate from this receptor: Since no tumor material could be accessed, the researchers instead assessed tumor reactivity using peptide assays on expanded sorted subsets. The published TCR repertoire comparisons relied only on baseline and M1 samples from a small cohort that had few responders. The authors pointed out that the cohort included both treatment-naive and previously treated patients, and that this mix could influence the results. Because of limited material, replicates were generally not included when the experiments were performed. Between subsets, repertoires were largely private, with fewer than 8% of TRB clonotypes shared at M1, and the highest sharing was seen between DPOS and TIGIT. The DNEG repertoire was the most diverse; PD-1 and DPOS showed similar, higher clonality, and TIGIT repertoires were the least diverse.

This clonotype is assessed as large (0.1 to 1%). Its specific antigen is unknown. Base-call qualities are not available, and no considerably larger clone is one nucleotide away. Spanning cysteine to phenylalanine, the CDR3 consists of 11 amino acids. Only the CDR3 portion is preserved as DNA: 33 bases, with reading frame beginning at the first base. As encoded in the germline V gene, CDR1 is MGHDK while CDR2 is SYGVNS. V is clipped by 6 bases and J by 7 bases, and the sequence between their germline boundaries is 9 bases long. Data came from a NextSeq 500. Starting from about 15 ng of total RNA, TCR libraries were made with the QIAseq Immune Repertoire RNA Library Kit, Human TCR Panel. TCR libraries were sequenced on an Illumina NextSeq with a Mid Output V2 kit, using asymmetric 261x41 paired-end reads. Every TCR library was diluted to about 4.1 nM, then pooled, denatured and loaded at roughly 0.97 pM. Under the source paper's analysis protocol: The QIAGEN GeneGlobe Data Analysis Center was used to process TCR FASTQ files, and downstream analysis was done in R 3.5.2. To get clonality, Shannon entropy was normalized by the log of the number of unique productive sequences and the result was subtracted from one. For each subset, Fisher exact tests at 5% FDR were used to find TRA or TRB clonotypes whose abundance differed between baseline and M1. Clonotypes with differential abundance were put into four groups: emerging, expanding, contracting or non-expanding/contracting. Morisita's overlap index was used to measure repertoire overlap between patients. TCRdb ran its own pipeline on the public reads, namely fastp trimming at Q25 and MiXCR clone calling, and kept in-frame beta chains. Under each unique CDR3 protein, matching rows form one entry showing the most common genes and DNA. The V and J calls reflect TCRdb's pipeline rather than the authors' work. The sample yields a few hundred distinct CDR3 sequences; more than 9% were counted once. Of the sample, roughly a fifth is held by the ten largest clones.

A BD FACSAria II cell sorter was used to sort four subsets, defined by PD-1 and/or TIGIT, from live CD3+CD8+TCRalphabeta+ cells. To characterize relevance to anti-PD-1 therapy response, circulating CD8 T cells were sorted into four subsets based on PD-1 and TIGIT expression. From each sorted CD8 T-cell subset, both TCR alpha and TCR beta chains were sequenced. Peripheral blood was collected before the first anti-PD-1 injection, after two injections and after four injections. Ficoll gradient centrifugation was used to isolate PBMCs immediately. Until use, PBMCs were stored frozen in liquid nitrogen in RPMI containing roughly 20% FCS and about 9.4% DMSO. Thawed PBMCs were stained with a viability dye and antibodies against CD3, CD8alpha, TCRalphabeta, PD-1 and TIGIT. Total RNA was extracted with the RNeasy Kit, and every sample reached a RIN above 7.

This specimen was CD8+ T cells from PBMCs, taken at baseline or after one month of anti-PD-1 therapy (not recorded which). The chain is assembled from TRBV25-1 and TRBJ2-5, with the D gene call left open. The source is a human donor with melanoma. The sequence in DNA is TGTGCCAGCAGCTCCTCCCTGACCCAGTACTTC. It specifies CASSSSLTQYF.